This TCR beta chain was identified during a study of T-cell memory formation after mild COVID-19. Study outcomes and limitations: Largely, contracting CD4+ clones fell within CM and EM, and contracting CD8+ clones within EMRA. Confirmation was lacking for SARS-CoV-2 specificity of second-wave clones that peaked on day 37. Cross-reactive memory seemingly joined, as some responding clones were found in pre-infection memory. Day 15 to 85 contractors were CD4/CD8 balanced; later expanders leaned CD4+.

V was pared by 3 bases and J by 0 bases, with 14 bases of the junction left unmatched. Germline CDR1 is DFQATT and CDR2 is SNEGSKA (reference sequence). This CDR3 is 19 amino acids long. This clonotype has a count of ten or more. No antigen is known for it. From the 5' RACE reads, TCRdb called clonotypes with MiXCR, one entry per CDR3 protein. The repertoire holds about 110,000 distinct CDR3 sequences, with about an eighth as singletons. The sample was PBMCs or a T cell subset sorted from them (not recorded which). This TCR derives from an adult woman who had mild COVID-19 (a few samples of this study predate the infection). Cell type and time point are not known. V gene TRBV20-1 combines with J gene TRBJ2-7, with 13 bases fitting TRBD2. The CDR3 DNA reads TGCAGTGCTAGTGGGGAAGGACTAGCGGGAGCTCTGCGCTCCTACGAGCAGTACTTC. Its translation: CSASGEGLAGALRSYEQYF.